Below, one T cell receptor beta chain is given with its context. Its antigen is not known. This entry belongs to a study of cytomegalovirus exposure and HLA in healthy donors. About the research overall: Genetic ancestry analysis placed around 76% of the 300 to 500 donors that were genotyped in the Caucasian-associated cluster.

This CDR3 has 16 amino acids. Germline CDR1 is SGHNT and CDR2 is YYREEE (reference sequence). The ends lost 3 bases at V and 5 bases at J; junction bases unmatched: 8. Overall study findings and caveats: A later analysis linked a missense DCLRE1C variant to TCR beta V- and J-gene trimming. One later analysis reportedly identified an Asian-associated ancestry cluster that showed fewer N-insertions than the roughly 600-donor mean. Most TCRs appeared rarely, but some public TCRs recurred in many donors.

PCR was performed using 60 Vbeta and 13 Jbeta primers. Measured with immunoSEQ multiplex PCR; TCRdb has only the in-frame clones, and not every one. In the table there are about 130,000 clones, 75% to 90% of which are singletons. The chain combines TRBV5-4 with TRBJ2-3, with 11 bases fitting TRBD1. This TCR derives from a man aged 18-30 years in good health and CMV-seropositive. Sequenced: PBMCs. CDR3 protein: CASSWTGQGAIDTQYF. DNA of the CDR3: TGTGCCAGCAGCTGGACCGGACAGGGGGCTATAGATACGCAGTATTTT.